Below, 25 T cell receptor beta chains from the same sample are listed, as sequenced in a study of CD8 T cells in ankylosing spondylitis. TCRdb redid the calling of the 5' RACE reads with MiXCR, one entry per CDR3 protein. The data show approximately 290,000 distinct CDR3 sequences, under 25% seen once. Sequenced: blood, either unsorted or a sorted T cell fraction (not recorded which). The receptor source for this set is a female donor with ankylosing spondylitis or in good health (not recorded which).

This clonotype was observed once. The gene calls are TRBV6-6 and TRBJ1-1; D is ambiguous. With 7 bases removed from V and 0 bases from J, the gap between germline ends came to 9 bases. CDR3 length: 13 residues. The V gene's germline CDR1 is MNHNY and CDR2 SVGAGI (reference sequence). The CDR3, as DNA: TGTGCCAGCAAAATATCGGTGAACACTGAAGCTTTCTTT. The encoded protein is CASKISVNTEAFF.

This chain joins TRBV20-1 and TRBJ2-7; D might be TRBD1 (6 bases). V gave up 6 bases and J gave up 0 bases, with 12 bases separating them. The CDR3 contains 13 residues. Germline lookup yields CDR1 DFQATT and CDR2 SNEGSKA (reference sequence). As DNA, the CDR3 is TGCAGTGCGAAAGACAGGAGCTCCTACGAGCAGTACTTC. Translating gives CSAKDRSSYEQYF.

This clonotype occurred once. The J gene is TRBJ2-3, the V gene TRBV9; the D gene is possibly TRBD1 (6 bases). With 0 bases removed from V and 2 bases from J, the gap between germline ends came to 10 bases. The CDR3 loop spans 15 amino acids. CDR1 and CDR2 from the germline V gene are SGDLS and YYNGEE. The CDR3 DNA sequence: TGTGCCAGCAGCGTAGTAATGGGGGCCACAGATACGCAGTATTTT. This sequence encodes CASSVVMGATDTQYF.

This sequence joins TRBV10-2 and TRBJ2-7; no reliable D call. CDR3 length: 13 residues. The germline V gene encodes CDR1 WSHSY and CDR2 SAAADI. Trimming pared 9 bases from V and 0 bases from J, leaving 12 bases between. The CDR3 nucleotides read TGCGCCAGTACCGATAACCCCTCCTACGAGCAGTACTTC. This sequence encodes CASTDNPSYEQYF.

This clonotype has just a few counts. This sequence joins TRBV7-8 and TRBJ2-3, with D possibly matching TRBD1 (6 bases). The germline CDR1 and CDR2 sequences are SGHVS and FQNEAQ. The CDR3 spans 15 residues. V lost 5 bases, J lost 2 bases, and 14 bases lay in between. CDR3 sequence reads: CASSLRTDNTDTQYF. Written as DNA, the CDR3 is TGTGCCAGCAGCCTCAGGACAGACAACACAGATACGCAGTATTTT.

This clonotype was seen more than once but under ten times. V usage is TRBV7-2 and J usage is TRBJ1-5; possible D gene TRBD1, 6 bases. V lost 5 bases to trimming and J lost 4 bases, with 9 bases between them. This CDR3 comprises 13 residues. Germline V lookup: CDR1 SGHTA, CDR2 FQGNSA. The CDR3 here is CASSQQGNQPQHF. DNA of the CDR3: TGTGCCAGCAGCCAACAGGGAAATCAGCCCCAGCATTTT. The whole variable domain, filled in from reference TRBV7-2 and TRBJ1-5, reads GAGVSQSPSNKVTEKGKDVELRCDPISGHTALYWYRQSLGQGLEFLIYFQGNSAPDKSGLPSDRFSAERTGGSVSTLTIQRTQQEDSAVYLCASSQQGNQPQHFGDGTRLSIL.

This chain connects TRBV5-1 to TRBJ1-1, with 7 bases fitting TRBD1. Germline V gene data show CDR1 as SGHRS and CDR2 as YFSETQ. V was clipped by 3 bases and J by 0 bases; unmatched bases: 5. The CDR3 covers 15 residues. CDR3 sequence reads: CASSWDSHMNTEAFF. CDR3 nucleotides: TGCGCCAGCAGCTGGGACAGTCACATGAACACTGAAGCTTTCTTT.

This clonotype showed up just a few times. V and J are TRBV12-3 or TRBV12-4 and TRBJ2-3; 9 positions agree with TRBD2. The junction had 12 bases not matched to a gene; V was cut back by 8 bases and J by 6 bases. The CDR3 consists of 15 residues. CDR3 coding DNA: TGTGCCAGCTCACCTTTAGCGGGAGAGTTGGATACGCAGTATTTT. Amino acid sequence: CASSPLAGELDTQYF.

This clonotype was seen repeatedly, ten times or more. The rearrangement uses TRBV4-3 and TRBJ2-7, with 12 positions matching TRBD2. The V gene's germline CDR1 is LGHNA and CDR2 YSLEER. Germline trimming cut 3 bases from V and 3 bases from J; bases unmatched to any gene: 9. There are 17 residues in the CDR3. CDR3 protein: CASSQANRLAGDYEQYF. The DNA of the CDR3 is TGCGCCAGCAGCCAGGCCAACCGACTAGCGGGAGACTACGAGCAGTACTTC.

This clonotype has only a few counts. The chain carries TRBV5-4 and TRBJ2-7, with TRBD1 identical over 7 bases. V was clipped by 5 bases and J by 2 bases; unmatched bases: 7. CDR1 SGHNT and CDR2 YYREEE come from the germline V gene (reference sequence). This CDR3 comprises 14 residues. The CDR3 DNA reads TGTGCCAGCAGTCTCTTCGGGACAGCCTACGAGCAGTACTTC. It specifies CASSLFGTAYEQYF. Drawing the rest from reference TRBV5-4 and TRBJ2-7, the complete variable domain is ETGVTQSPTHLIKTRGQQVTLRCSSQSGHNTVSWYQQALGQGPQFIFQYYREEENGRGNFPPRFSGLQFPNYSSELNVNALELDDSALYLCASSLFGTAYEQYFGPGTRLTVT.

This clonotype appeared many times. This chain joins TRBV29-1 and TRBJ2-1, with D tentatively TRBD2 (6 bases). This CDR3 has 13 amino acids. CDR1 is SQVTM and CDR2 is ANQGSEA in the germline V gene. V lost 2 bases and J lost 6, with 11 bases in between. In DNA, the CDR3 is TGCAGCGTTGAACTAGCGCGCTCCAATGAGCAGTTCTTC. It is translated as CSVELARSNEQFF.

The J gene is TRBJ2-7, the V gene TRBV6-2 or TRBV6-3; D might be TRBD2 (5 bases). V was trimmed by 7 bases and J by 6 bases, leaving 13 bases between them. This CDR3 comprises 12 residues. Germline lookup yields CDR1 MNHEY and CDR2 SVGEGT. Here the CDR3 DNA reads TGTGCCAGCACGTTAGGGAGAGGCGAGCAGTACTTC. Encoded protein: CASTLGRGEQYF.

The chain is built from TRBV28 and TRBJ1-1; a weak D match, TRBD1 (5 bases). V gave up 6 bases and J gave up 5 bases, with 19 bases separating them. The CDR3 is made up of 15 amino acids. Germline assignment: CDR1 MDHEN and CDR2 SYDVKM. CDR3 amino acids: CASSSPGGFRTEAFF. CDR3 DNA sequence: TGTGCCAGCAGCTCCCCTGGGGGGTTTAGGACTGAAGCTTTCTTT.

The chain uses TRBV29-1 and TRBJ1-1; 10 positions agree with TRBD1. J gave up 7 bases and V 7 bases, and 6 bases lay outside the gene matches. The CDR3 loop spans 12 amino acids. Germline V lookup: CDR1 SQVTM, CDR2 ANQGSEA. As DNA, the CDR3 is TGCAGCGGGGGGGACAGGGGAAATGAAGCTTTCTTT. Translation: CSGGDRGNEAFF.

The V gene is TRBV30, the J gene TRBJ2-5; TRBD2 is a possible D gene (6 bases). The CDR3 is 14 amino acids. V lost 5 bases, J lost 5 bases, and 18 bases lay in between. Germline loops: CDR1 GTSNPN, CDR2 SVGIG (reference sequence). The CDR3 region is CAWDSPGEEETQYF. In nucleotides, the CDR3 is TGTGCCTGGGACTCCCCGGGAGAGGAGGAGACCCAGTACTTC.

This clonotype was seen more than once but under ten times. The chain employs TRBV7-2 and TRBJ2-3, with D tentatively TRBD2 (6 bases). The CDR3 sequence is 17 residues long. V lost 2 bases and J lost 4, with 19 bases in between. Germline V gene sequence: CDR1 SGHTA, CDR2 FQGNSA. The CDR3 here is CASSLLTAGLGPDTQYF. The CDR3 region has the DNA TGTGCCAGCAGCTTATTGACGGCGGGGTTAGGACCAGATACGCAGTATTTT.

This clonotype was found a few times. The gene calls are TRBV11-2 and TRBJ1-2; D is unresolved. This CDR3 comprises 13 residues. Germline-derived CDR1 and CDR2 are SGHAT and FQNNGV. V was clipped by 1 base and J by 8 bases, with 11 bases between them. The CDR3, as DNA: TGTGCCAGCAGCTTAGGGGCAGCGAGGGGCTACACCTTC. Protein sequence: CASSLGAARGYTF.

The genes are TRBV5-6 and TRBJ1-1; D not resolved. The ends were cut back, 2 bases at V and 1 base at J, with 9 bases in the middle. Germline assignment: CDR1 SGHDT and CDR2 YYEEEE. The CDR3 contains 14 residues. This CDR3 is CASSFPYQNTEAFF. CDR3 nucleotides: TGTGCCAGCAGCTTTCCCTACCAGAACACTGAAGCTTTCTTT.

The sample holds many counts of this clonotype. The chain has TRBV5-1 and TRBJ2-3, with D possibly matching TRBD2 (5 bases). Between the trimmed V and J ends, which lost 3 bases and 2 bases, there was a span of 13 bases. The CDR3 has 15 amino acids. Germline V gene data show CDR1 as SGHRS and CDR2 as YFSETQ. For the CDR3, the DNA is TGCGCCAGCAGCTCCAACTACGGACTCACAGATACGCAGTATTTT. Translation gives CASSSNYGLTDTQYF. Full variable domain (outside the CDR3, taken from reference TRBV5-1 and TRBJ2-3): KAGVTQTPRYLIKTRGQQVTLSCSPISGHRSVSWYQQTPGQGLQFLFEYFSETQRNKGNFPGRFSGRQFSNSRSEMNVSTLELGDSALYLCASSSNYGLTDTQYFGPGTRLTVL.

The chain is built from TRBV28 and TRBJ1-5; D is uncertain. Germline V CDR1 and CDR2: MDHEN, SYDVKM. This CDR3 spans 12 amino acids. The CDR3 region is CAAGDSNQPQHF. The CDR3 nucleotides are TGTGCGGCAGGAGATAGCAATCAGCCCCAGCATTTT.

The rearrangement links TRBV29-1 to TRBJ2-3; no reliable D call. The V end was cut by 1 base, the J end by 2 bases, with 1 base between. This CDR3 contains 11 residues. The germline CDR1 and CDR2 sequences are SQVTM and ANQGSEA. The CDR3 spells CSVEATDTQYF. The CDR3 DNA sequence: TGCAGCGTTGAAGCCACAGATACGCAGTATTTT.

This chain links TRBV20-1 with TRBJ1-1; D gene uncertain. The V gene's germline CDR1 is DFQATT and CDR2 SNEGSKA (reference sequence). V was pared by 5 bases and J by 7 bases, with 17 bases between. The CDR3 extends over 13 amino acids. The CDR3 sequence is CSAADPLWGEAFF. CDR3 nucleotides: TGCAGTGCTGCCGACCCTCTATGGGGTGAAGCTTTCTTT.

The chain uses TRBV6-1 and TRBJ1-1; no clear D gene. Trimming removed 4 bases at V and 1 base at J, with 10 bases between. CDR1 MNHNS and CDR2 SASEGT come from the germline V gene. CDR3 length equals 14 residues. Here the CDR3 reads CASSAGLGNTEAFF. CDR3 coding DNA: TGTGCCAGCAGTGCCGGATTGGGGAACACTGAAGCTTTCTTT.

This sequence joins TRBV7-2 and TRBJ1-4; D is unresolved. Germline values: CDR1 SGHTA, CDR2 FQGNSA. V shed 4 bases and J shed 6 bases, with 12 bases lying between them. The CDR3 spans 14 residues. CDR3 nucleotides: TGTGCCAGCAGCTGGGCGGGATACGATGAAAAACTGTTTTTT. It specifies CASSWAGYDEKLFF.

This clonotype turned up a few times. The chain joins TRBV4-1 to TRBJ2-3; possibly TRBD1 for D (5 bases). The germline gives CDR1 MGHRA, CDR2 YSYEKL. V was pared by 4 bases and J by 1 base, with 18 bases between. The CDR3 is 17 residues long. The CDR3 DNA reads as TGCGCCAGCAGCCGGATGCAGGTGACAGTTGGCACAGATACGCAGTATTTT. Amino acid sequence: CASSRMQVTVGTDTQYF.